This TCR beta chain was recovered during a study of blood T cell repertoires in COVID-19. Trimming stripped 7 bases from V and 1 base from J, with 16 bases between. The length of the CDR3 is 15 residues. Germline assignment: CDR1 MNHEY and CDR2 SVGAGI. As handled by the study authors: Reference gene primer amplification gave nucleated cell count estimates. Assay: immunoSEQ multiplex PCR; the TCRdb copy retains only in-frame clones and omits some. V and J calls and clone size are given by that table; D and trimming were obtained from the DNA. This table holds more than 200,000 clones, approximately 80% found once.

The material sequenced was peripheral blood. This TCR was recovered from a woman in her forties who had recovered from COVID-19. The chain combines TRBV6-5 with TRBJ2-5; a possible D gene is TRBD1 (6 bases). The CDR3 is CASKGTGKSQETQYF. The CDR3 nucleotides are TGTGCCAGCAAGGGAACAGGGAAATCCCAAGAGACCCAGTACTTC.